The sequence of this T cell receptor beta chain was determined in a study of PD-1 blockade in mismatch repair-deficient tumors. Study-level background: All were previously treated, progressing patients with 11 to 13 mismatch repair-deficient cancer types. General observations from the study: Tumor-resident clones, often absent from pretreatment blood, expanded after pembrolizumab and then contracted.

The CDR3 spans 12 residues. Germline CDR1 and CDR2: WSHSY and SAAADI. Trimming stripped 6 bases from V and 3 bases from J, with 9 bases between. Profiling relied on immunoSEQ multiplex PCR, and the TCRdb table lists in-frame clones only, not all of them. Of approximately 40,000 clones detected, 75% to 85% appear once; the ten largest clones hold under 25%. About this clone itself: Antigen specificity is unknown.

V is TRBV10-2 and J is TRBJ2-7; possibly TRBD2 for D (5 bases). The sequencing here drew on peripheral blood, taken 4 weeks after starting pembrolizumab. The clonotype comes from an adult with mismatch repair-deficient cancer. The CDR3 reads CASSDGLYEQYF. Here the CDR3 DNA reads TGCGCCAGCAGCGATGGACTCTACGAGCAGTACTTC.